This T cell receptor beta chain emerged from a study of human T cells and chemical hapten exposure. Study-wide background: Slight differences in pooled library volume were the main source of varying TCR yields across samples. Study-wide points: TCRs at a frequency above 1 in 1000 stayed unchanged with DPC sensitization.

Per the original methods: Counting gave a median of around 89,000 TCRs per sample, with values ranging from about 23,224 to 700,000. TCRdb ran MiXCR on the RACE reads and lists one entry per CDR3 protein. None of the V and J calls come from the authors' own analysis; TCRdb made them. Of 35,000 to 50,000 distinct CDR3 sequences listed, approximately 4% are singletons. Time point of the sample: healthy volunteer bleed at 6 weeks. Someone pulled total RNA out of unfractionated whole blood. In germline, CDR1 is MGHRA, CDR2 YSYEKL. With 4 bases clipped from V and 9 bases from J, the junction kept 9 bases outside the gene matches. The CDR3 runs to 13 residues. This clonotype has just one count. Antigen: not known.

The source material was whole blood. This clonotype was sampled from a human donor in good health. Some clones in this sample may be carry-over from other donors' samples. The gene calls are TRBV4-1 and TRBJ2-7; 7 bases map to TRBD1. The DNA of the CDR3 is TGCGCCAGCAGCCTAGACGCGTACAGGGGGCAGTACTTC. Translation: CASSLDAYRGQYF.